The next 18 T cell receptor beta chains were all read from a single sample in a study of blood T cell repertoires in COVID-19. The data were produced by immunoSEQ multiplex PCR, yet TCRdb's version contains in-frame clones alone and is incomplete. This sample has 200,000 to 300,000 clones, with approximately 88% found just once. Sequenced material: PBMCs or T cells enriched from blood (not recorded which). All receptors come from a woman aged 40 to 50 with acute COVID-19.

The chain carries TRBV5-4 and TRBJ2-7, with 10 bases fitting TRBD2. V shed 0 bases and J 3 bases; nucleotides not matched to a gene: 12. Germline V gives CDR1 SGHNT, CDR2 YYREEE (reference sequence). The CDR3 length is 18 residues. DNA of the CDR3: TGTGCCAGCAGCTTGGCCCCTAGCGGGGGTTTAAGATTCTACGAGCAGTACTTC. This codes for CASSLAPSGGLRFYEQYF.

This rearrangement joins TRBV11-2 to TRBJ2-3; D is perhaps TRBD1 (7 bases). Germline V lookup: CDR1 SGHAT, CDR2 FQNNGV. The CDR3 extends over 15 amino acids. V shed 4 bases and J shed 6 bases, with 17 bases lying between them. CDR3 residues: CASSSPTRGPDTQYF. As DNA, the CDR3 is TGTGCCAGCAGCTCTCCGACTAGGGGGCCGGATACGCAGTATTTT.

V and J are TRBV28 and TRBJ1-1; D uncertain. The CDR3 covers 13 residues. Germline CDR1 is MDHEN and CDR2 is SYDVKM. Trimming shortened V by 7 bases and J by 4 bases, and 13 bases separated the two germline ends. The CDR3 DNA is TGTGCCAGCAACTCGGGGATCGGCACTGAAGCTTTCTTT. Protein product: CASNSGIGTEAFF.

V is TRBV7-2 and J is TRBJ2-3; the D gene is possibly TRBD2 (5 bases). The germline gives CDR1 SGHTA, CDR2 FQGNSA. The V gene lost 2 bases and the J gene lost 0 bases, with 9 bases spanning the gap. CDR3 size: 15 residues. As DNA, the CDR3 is TGTGCCAGCAGCTTACTCGGGGAGAGCACAGATACGCAGTATTTT. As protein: CASSLLGESTDTQYF.

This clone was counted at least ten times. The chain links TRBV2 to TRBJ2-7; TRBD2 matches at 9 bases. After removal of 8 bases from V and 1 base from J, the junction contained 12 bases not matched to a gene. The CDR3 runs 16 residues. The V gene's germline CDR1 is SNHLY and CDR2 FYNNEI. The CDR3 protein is CASQPSLAGESYEQYV. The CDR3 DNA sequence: TGTGCCAGCCAACCCTCATTAGCGGGAGAGTCCTACGAGCAGTACGTC.

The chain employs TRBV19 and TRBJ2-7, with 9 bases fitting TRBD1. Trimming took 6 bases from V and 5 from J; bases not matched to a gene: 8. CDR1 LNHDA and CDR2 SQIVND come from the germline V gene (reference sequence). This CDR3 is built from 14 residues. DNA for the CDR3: TGTGCCAGTAGACCTAACCGGGACAGGGACGAGCAGTACTTC. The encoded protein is CASRPNRDRDEQYF.

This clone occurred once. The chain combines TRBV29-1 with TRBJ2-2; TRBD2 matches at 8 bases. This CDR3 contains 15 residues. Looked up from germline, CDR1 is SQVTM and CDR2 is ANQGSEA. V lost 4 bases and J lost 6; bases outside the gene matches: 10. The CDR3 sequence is CSVATGTRIPGELFF. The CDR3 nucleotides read TGCAGCGTTGCAACCGGGACTAGAATTCCCGGGGAGCTGTTTTTT.

The CDR3 DNA reads as TGTGCCAGCAGCCGGGACACAGACACAGATACGCAGTATTTT. Its protein product is CASSRDTDTDTQYF. This chain joins TRBV7-9 and TRBJ2-3; D might be TRBD1 (6 bases). This CDR3 contains 14 residues. Deletions cut 5 bases from V and 2 bases from J, with 11 bases between. In germline, CDR1 is SEHNR, CDR2 FQNEAQ (reference sequence).

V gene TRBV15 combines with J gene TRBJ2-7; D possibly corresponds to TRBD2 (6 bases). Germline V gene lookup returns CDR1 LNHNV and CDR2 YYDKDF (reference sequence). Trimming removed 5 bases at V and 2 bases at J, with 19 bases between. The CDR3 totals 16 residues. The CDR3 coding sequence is TGTGCCACCAGCGTGTCCATGATGGGGGGAACCTACGAGCAGTACGTC. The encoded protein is CATSVSMMGGTYEQYV.

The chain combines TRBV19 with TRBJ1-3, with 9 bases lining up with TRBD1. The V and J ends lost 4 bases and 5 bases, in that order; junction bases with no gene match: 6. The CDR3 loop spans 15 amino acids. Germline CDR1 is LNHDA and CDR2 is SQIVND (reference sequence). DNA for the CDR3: TGTGCCAGTAGTAGGCGACAGGGGGAACGAAACACCATATATTTT. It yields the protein CASSRRQGERNTIYF.

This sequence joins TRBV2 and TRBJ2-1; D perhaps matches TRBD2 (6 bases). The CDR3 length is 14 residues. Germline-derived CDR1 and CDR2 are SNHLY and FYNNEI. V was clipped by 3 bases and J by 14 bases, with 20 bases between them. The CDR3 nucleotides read TGTGCCAGCAGTGAGTCGGCTGCATCCAAGCGGGAGTTCTTC. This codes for CASSESAASKREFF.

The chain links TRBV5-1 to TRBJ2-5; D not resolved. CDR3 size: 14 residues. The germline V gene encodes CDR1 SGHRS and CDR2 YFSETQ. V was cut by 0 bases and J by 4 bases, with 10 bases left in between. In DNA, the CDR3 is TGCGCCAGCAGCTTGGCCCTTGGGCGAGAGACCCAGTACTTC. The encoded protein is CASSLALGRETQYF. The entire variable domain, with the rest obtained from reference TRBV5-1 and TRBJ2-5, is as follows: KAGVTQTPRYLIKTRGQQVTLSCSPISGHRSVSWYQQTPGQGLQFLFEYFSETQRNKGNFPGRFSGRQFSNSRSEMNVSTLELGDSALYLCASSLALGRETQYFGPGTRLLVL.

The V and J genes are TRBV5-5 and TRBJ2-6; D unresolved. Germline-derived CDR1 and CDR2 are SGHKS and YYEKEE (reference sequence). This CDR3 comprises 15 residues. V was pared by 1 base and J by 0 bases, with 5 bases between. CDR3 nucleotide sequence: TGTGCCAGCAGCTTGCTTCTCTCTGGGGCCAACGTCCTGACTTTC. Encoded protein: CASSLLLSGANVLTF.

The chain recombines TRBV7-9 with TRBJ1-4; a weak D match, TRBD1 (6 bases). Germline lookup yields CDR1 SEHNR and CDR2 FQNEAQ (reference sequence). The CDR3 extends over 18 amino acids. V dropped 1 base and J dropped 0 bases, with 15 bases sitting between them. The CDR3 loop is CASSLGLTGITTNEKLFF. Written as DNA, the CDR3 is TGTGCCAGCAGCTTAGGGCTAACAGGGATCACAACTAATGAAAAACTGTTTTTT.

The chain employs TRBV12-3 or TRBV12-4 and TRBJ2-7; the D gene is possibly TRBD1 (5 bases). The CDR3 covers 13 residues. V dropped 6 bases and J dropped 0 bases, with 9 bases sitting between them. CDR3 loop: CASRAGNSYEQYV. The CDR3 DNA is TGTGCCAGCAGAGCAGGGAACTCCTACGAGCAGTACGTC.

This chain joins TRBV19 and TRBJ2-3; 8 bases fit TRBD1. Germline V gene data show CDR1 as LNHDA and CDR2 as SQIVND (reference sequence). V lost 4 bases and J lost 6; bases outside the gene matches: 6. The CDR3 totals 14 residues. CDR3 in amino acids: CASSTNRGTDTQYF. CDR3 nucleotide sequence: TGTGCCAGTAGTACGAACAGGGGGACTGATACGCAGTATTTT.

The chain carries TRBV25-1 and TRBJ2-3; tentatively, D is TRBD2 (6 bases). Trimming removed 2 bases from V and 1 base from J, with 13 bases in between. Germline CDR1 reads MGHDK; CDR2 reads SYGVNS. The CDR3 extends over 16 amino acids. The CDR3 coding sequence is TGTGCCAGCAGTGAAATGGGGACGGGAGGCACAGATACGCAGTATTTT. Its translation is CASSEMGTGGTDTQYF.

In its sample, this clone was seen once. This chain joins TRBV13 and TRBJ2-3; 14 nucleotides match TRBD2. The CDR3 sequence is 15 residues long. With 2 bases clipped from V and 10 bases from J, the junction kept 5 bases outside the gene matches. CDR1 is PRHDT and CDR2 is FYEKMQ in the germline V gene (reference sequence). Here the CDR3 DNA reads TGTGCCAGCAGCTTACGACTAGCGGGAGGGGAGTCGCAGTATTTT. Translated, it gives CASSLRLAGGESQYF. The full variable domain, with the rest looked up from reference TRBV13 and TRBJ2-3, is AAGVIQSPRHLIKEKRETATLKCYPIPRHDTVYWYQQGPGQDPQFLISFYEKMQSDKGSIPDRFSAQQFSDYHSELNMSSLELGDSALYFCASSLRLAGGESQYFGPGTRLTVL.